This T cell receptor (beta chain) was sequenced for a study of blood T cell repertoires in COVID-19. For the study at large: The cDNA or gDNA used as material had been derived from T cells, B-cell-depleted T cells, or PBMCs.

TCRdb's table, derived via immunoSEQ multiplex PCR, lists solely in-frame clones and lacks some. The sample lists about 350,000 clones; 85% to 90% were seen once. Sequencing was performed on peripheral blood. The sequence was obtained from a woman in her 70s with COVID-19, enrolled during active disease.

For the CDR3, the DNA is TGTGCCAGCAGTTTTAGCTACCCGAATGGCTACACCTTC. Translated, it gives CASSFSYPNGYTF. The chain joins TRBV12-3 or TRBV12-4 to TRBJ1-2; D not resolved. The CDR3 extends over 13 amino acids. V lost 3 bases, J lost 6 bases, and 11 bases lay in between.